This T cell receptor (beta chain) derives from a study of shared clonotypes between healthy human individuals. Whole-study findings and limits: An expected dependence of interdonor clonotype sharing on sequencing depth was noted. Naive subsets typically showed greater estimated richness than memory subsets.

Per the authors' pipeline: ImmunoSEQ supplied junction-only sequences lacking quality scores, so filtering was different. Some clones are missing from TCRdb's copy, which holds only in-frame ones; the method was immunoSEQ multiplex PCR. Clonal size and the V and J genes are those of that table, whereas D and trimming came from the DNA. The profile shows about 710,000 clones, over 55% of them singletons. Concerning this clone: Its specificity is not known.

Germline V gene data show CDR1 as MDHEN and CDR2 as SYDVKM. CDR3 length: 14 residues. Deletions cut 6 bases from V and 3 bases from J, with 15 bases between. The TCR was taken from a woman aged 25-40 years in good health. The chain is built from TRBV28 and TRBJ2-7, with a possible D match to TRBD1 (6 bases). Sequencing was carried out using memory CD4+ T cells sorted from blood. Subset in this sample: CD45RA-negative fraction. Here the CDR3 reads CASSGQSGSYEQYF. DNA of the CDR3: TGTGCCAGCAGCGGACAGTCGGGAAGCTACGAGCAGTACTTC.